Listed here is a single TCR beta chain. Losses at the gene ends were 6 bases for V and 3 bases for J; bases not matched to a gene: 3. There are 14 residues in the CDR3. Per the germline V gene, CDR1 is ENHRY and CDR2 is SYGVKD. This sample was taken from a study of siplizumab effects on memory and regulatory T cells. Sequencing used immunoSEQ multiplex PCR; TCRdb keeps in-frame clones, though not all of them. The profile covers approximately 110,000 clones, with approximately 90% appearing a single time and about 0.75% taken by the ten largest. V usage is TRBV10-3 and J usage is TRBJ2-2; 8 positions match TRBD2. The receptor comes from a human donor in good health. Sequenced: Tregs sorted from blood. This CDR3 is CAIRPGLDTGELFF. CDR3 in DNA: TGTGCCATCAGGCCGGGACTAGACACCGGGGAGCTGTTTTTT.